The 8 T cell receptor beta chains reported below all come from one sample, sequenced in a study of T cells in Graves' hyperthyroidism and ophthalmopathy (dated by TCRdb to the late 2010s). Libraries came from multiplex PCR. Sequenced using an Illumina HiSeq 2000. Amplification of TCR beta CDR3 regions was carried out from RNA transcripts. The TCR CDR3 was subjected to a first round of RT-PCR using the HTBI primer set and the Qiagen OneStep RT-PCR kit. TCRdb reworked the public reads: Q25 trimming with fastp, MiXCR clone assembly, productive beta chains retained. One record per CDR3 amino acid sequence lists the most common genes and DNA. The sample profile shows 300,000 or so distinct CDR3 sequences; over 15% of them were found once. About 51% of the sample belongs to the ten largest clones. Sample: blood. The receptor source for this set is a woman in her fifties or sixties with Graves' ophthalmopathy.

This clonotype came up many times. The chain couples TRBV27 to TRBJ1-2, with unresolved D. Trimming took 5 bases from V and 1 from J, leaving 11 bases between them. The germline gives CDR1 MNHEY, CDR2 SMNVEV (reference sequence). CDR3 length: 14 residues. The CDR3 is CASSVAVDNYGYTF. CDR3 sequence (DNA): TGTGCCAGCAGTGTCGCGGTGGATAACTATGGCTACACCTTC.

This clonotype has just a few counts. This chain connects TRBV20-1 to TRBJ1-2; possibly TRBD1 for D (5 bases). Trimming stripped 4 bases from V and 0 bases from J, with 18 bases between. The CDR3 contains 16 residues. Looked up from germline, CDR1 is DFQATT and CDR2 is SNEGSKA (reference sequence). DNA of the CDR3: TGCAGTGCTACCCCGGGGGGGTTCCCTTCTAACTATGGCTACACCTTC. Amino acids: CSATPGGFPSNYGYTF.

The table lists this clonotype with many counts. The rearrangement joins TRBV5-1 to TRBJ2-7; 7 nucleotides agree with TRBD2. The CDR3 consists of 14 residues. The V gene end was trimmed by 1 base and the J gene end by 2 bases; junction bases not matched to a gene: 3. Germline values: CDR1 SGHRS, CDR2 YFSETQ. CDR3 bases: TGCGCCAGCAGCTTGCGTGGGGGGGCCTACGAGCAGTACTTC. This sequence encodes CASSLRGGAYEQYF. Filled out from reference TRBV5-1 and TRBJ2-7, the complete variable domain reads KAGVTQTPRYLIKTRGQQVTLSCSPISGHRSVSWYQQTPGQGLQFLFEYFSETQRNKGNFPGRFSGRQFSNSRSEMNVSTLELGDSALYLCASSLRGGAYEQYFGPGTRLTVT.

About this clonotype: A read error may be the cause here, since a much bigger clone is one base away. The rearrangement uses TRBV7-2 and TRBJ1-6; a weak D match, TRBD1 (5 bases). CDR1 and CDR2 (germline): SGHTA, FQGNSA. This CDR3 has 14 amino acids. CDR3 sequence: CAGSFGTGNSPLHF. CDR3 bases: TGTGCCGGCAGCTTCGGGACCGGCAATTCACCCCTCCACTTT.

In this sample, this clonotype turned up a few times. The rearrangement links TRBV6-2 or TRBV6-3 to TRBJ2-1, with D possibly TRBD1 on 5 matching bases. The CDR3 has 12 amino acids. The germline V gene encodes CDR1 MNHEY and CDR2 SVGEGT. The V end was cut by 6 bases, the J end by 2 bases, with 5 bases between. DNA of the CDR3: TGTGCCAGCAGAGGGGCCTACAATGAGCAGTTCTTC. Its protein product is CASRGAYNEQFF.

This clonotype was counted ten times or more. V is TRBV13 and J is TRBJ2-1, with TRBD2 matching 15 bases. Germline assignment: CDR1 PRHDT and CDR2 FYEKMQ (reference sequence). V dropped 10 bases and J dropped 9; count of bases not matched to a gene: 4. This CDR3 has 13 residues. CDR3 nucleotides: TGTGCCATGGGACTAGCGGGAGGTGGTGAGCAGTTCTTC. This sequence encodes CAMGLAGGGEQFF.

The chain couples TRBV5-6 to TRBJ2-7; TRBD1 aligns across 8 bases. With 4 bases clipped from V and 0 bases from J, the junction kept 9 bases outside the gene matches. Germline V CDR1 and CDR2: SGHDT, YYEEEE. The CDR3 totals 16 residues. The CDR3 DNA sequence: TGTGCCAGCAGCCCGAGGCGGGACAGGCTCTCCTACGAGCAGTACTTC. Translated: CASSPRRDRLSYEQYF.

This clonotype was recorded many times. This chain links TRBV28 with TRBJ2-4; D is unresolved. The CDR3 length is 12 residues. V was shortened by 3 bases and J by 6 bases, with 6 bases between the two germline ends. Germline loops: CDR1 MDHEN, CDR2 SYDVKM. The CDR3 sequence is CASSLVLNIQYF. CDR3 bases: TGTGCCAGCAGTTTGGTGTTAAACATTCAGTACTTC.